The 27 T cell receptor beta chains reported below all come from one sample, sequenced in a study of OX40 agonist ivuxolimab in advanced cancers. Only in-frame clones appear in the TCRdb table, and some are missing; sequencing was by immunoSEQ multiplex PCR. Of tens of thousands of clones listed, around two thirds are singletons. Source: CD4+ or CD8+ T cells sorted from blood, taken in a trial of the OX40 agonist ivuxolimab. These receptors all come from an adult with an advanced solid tumor such as melanoma, head and neck, liver or kidney cancer.

V gene TRBV5-1 combines with J gene TRBJ1-1, with D unresolved. This CDR3 has 13 residues. In germline, CDR1 is SGHRS, CDR2 YFSETQ. The V end lost 1 base, the J end lost 2 bases, and 6 bases lay between the germline ends. In nucleotides, the CDR3 is TGCGCCAGCAGCTTGCGGGTAAACACTGAAGCTTTCTTT. This sequence encodes CASSLRVNTEAFF.

The rearrangement links TRBV19 to TRBJ2-2; D may match TRBD1 or TRBD2 (6 bases each). V was pared by 5 bases and J by 9 bases, with 13 bases between. The V gene's germline CDR1 is LNHDA and CDR2 SQIVND (reference sequence). The CDR3 loop spans 13 amino acids. DNA for the CDR3: TGTGCCAGTAGTGATACAGGGAGGCGGGAGCTGTTTTTT. Protein product: CASSDTGRRELFF.

The V call is TRBV5-8, the J call TRBJ1-1; the D is unclear. There are 12 residues in the CDR3. Germline loops: CDR1 SGHTS, CDR2 YDEGEE. V was shortened by 1 base and J by 3 bases, with 4 bases between the two germline ends. CDR3 DNA sequence: TGTGCCAGCAGCTTGACAGACACTGAAGCTTTCTTT. Its protein is CASSLTDTEAFF.

The CDR3 here is CSATGLETQYF. The CDR3 nucleotides read TGCAGTGCTACAGGGTTAGAGACCCAGTACTTC. The J gene is TRBJ2-5, the V gene TRBV20-1; weak D call: TRBD1 (5 bases). Per the germline V gene, CDR1 is DFQATT and CDR2 is SNEGSKA (reference sequence). Trimming stripped 4 bases from V and 4 bases from J, with 7 bases between. This CDR3 region has 11 residues.

The chain links TRBV6-4 to TRBJ1-1; no firm D call. This CDR3 is built from 13 residues. Trimming took 6 bases from V and 1 from J, leaving 9 bases between them. The germline gives CDR1 MRHNA, CDR2 SNTAGT. The CDR3 sequence is CASSVFQNTEAFF. CDR3 coding DNA: TGTGCCAGCAGCGTCTTTCAGAACACTGAAGCTTTCTTT.

This clone has only one observation. V and J are TRBV5-8 and TRBJ1-2; 10 nucleotides agree with TRBD1. CDR1 is SGHTS and CDR2 is YDEGEE in the germline V gene. CDR3 length: 14 residues. With V trimmed by 0 bases and J by 8 bases, 4 bases remained unmatched. CDR3 region: CASSLVGQGVGYTF. The CDR3, as DNA: TGTGCCAGCAGCTTGGTAGGACAGGGGGTCGGCTACACCTTC.

This clone is medium-sized in the sample. V gene TRBV5-1 combines with J gene TRBJ1-1, with D uncertain. V lost 3 bases and J 5 bases, leaving 11 bases between the germline ends. Germline V lookup: CDR1 SGHRS, CDR2 YFSETQ. This CDR3 is built from 13 residues. The CDR3 here is CASSSTLRTEAFF. The CDR3 nucleotides are TGCGCCAGCAGCTCAACACTGAGGACTGAAGCTTTCTTT.

Only a few counts were recorded for this clone. The V and J genes are TRBV19 and TRBJ1-1; 7 nucleotides match TRBD1. With 8 bases clipped from V and 6 bases from J, the junction kept 3 bases outside the gene matches. This CDR3 comprises 11 residues. Germline loops: CDR1 LNHDA, CDR2 SQIVND (reference sequence). The CDR3 loop reads CASGQEAEAFF. The CDR3 coding sequence is TGTGCCAGTGGACAGGAGGCTGAAGCTTTCTTT.

The DNA for the CDR3 is TGTGCCAGCAGCTTGTTAGGAGAAGCTTTCTTT. This sequence encodes CASSLLGEAFF. The chain recombines TRBV5-4 with TRBJ1-1; unclear D gene. Per the germline V gene, CDR1 is SGHNT and CDR2 is YYREEE (reference sequence). This CDR3 is built from 11 residues. The V and J ends lost 1 base and 8 bases respectively, with 6 bases between them.

The chain joins TRBV2 to TRBJ1-3; D uncertain. CDR3 length: 15 amino acids. Trimming cost V 3 bases and J 4 bases, with 13 bases left between them. Germline assignment: CDR1 SNHLY and CDR2 FYNNEI. For the CDR3, the DNA is TGTGCCAGCAGTGAGATCCGGGTCGAAGGAAACACCATATATTTT. Residues: CASSEIRVEGNTIYF.

This clone came up once. The CDR3 spells CASSEVAEKNTEAFF. The CDR3 DNA reads TGTGCCAGCAGTGAAGTCGCGGAGAAGAACACTGAAGCTTTCTTT. The V and J genes are TRBV6-1 and TRBJ1-1; D call uncertain. The CDR3 loop spans 15 amino acids. Germline CDR1 is MNHNS and CDR2 is SASEGT. The V gene lost 1 base and the J gene lost 1 base, with 10 bases spanning the gap.

The table lists this clone with a few counts. The chain couples TRBV29-1 to TRBJ2-3, with 8 bases matching TRBD1. The germline gives CDR1 SQVTM, CDR2 ANQGSEA. V lost 6 bases and J lost 0; bases outside the gene matches: 5. CDR3 size: 14 residues. The CDR3 DNA is TGCAGCGTCGACAGGGGCCTCAGCACAGATACGCAGTATTTT. It yields the protein CSVDRGLSTDTQYF.

The chain uses TRBV4-1 and TRBJ2-1; D unclear. The CDR3 extends over 12 amino acids. The germline V gene has CDR1 MGHRA and CDR2 YSYEKL. Trimming stripped 0 bases from V and 9 bases from J, with 6 bases between. The CDR3 protein is CASSQEFGEQFF. CDR3 DNA: TGCGCCAGCAGCCAAGAGTTTGGTGAGCAGTTCTTC.

The V call is TRBV20-1, the J call TRBJ1-2; the D is unclear. Deletions cut 5 bases from V and 3 bases from J, with 4 bases between. This CDR3 comprises 10 residues. CDR1 DFQATT and CDR2 SNEGSKA come from the germline V gene (reference sequence). The CDR3 loop is CSAPDYGYTF. The CDR3 DNA reads TGCAGTGCTCCGGACTATGGCTACACCTTC.

The J gene is TRBJ2-7, the V gene TRBV29-1; D ambiguous. The CDR3 loop spans 12 amino acids. Germline CDR1 is SQVTM and CDR2 is ANQGSEA. V shed 4 bases and J shed 4 bases, with 11 bases lying between them. The CDR3 DNA sequence: TGCAGCGTTGTTTATCATCAGTACGAGCAGTACGTC. It encodes CSVVYHQYEQYV.

This clone was picked up one time. The V and J genes are TRBV7-9 and TRBJ1-1; D gene uncertain. V was trimmed by 2 bases and J by 0 bases, leaving 13 bases between them. Germline V lookup: CDR1 SEHNR, CDR2 FQNEAQ (reference sequence). This CDR3 has 16 residues. The CDR3 nucleotides read TGTGCCAGCAGCTTAAACGGACTGCGGATGAACACTGAAGCTTTCTTT. Translation gives CASSLNGLRMNTEAFF.

This clone was observed a single time. The rearrangement uses TRBV5-5 and TRBJ2-2, with D tentatively TRBD1 (5 bases). V was pared by 0 bases and J by 4 bases, with 10 bases between. The germline CDR1 and CDR2 sequences are SGHKS and YYEKEE (reference sequence). This CDR3 has 15 residues. The CDR3 DNA sequence: TGTGCCAGCAGCTTGGATTCCAGGGCCACCGGGGAGCTGTTTTTT. It specifies CASSLDSRATGELFF.

This rearrangement joins TRBV11-2 to TRBJ2-1, with D maybe TRBD2 (7 bases). There are 13 residues in the CDR3. Germline V CDR1 and CDR2: SGHAT, FQNNGV. V was pared by 1 base and J by 8 bases, with 9 bases between. CDR3: CASSLGGGDEQFF. The CDR3 nucleotides read TGTGCCAGCAGCTTAGGGGGGGGCGATGAGCAGTTCTTC.

The count of this clone is one. V and J are TRBV27 and TRBJ1-1; D remains unclear. Trimming took off 6 bases at V and 4 bases at J, with 6 bases between the two ends. The CDR3 covers 11 residues. Germline V gives CDR1 MNHEY, CDR2 SMNVEV (reference sequence). CDR3 amino acids: CASRWLTEAFF. The CDR3 DNA sequence: TGTGCCAGCAGGTGGCTCACTGAAGCTTTCTTT.

V and J are TRBV6-6 and TRBJ2-4; 11 bases match TRBD2. The trim removed 8 bases at V and 2 bases at J, leaving 8 bases unmatched. From germline, CDR1 is MNHNY and CDR2 SVGAGI (reference sequence). This CDR3 region has 16 residues. The CDR3 DNA reads TGTGCCAGCGGATTTAGCGGGGGGGCTACCAAAAACATTCAGTACTTC. It specifies CASGFSGGATKNIQYF.

The chain uses TRBV7-9 and TRBJ2-2; D gene uncertain. Germline V CDR1 and CDR2: SEHNR, FQNEAQ (reference sequence). The CDR3 runs 12 residues. V was clipped by 4 bases and J by 6 bases, with 6 bases between them. The CDR3 region has the DNA TGTGCCAGCAGCTACAACTCCGGGGAGCTGTTTTTT. Residues: CASSYNSGELFF.

The chain couples TRBV7-9 to TRBJ1-5; no reliable D call. The V and J ends lost 2 bases and 6 bases respectively, with 5 bases between them. This CDR3 contains 12 residues. Per germline, CDR1 SEHNR and CDR2 FQNEAQ (reference sequence). The CDR3 protein is CASSLLGQPQHF. The CDR3 region has the DNA TGTGCCAGCAGCTTACTGGGTCAGCCCCAGCATTTT.

This chain uses TRBV30 with TRBJ1-4; no firm D call. V shed 4 bases and J shed 1 base, with 4 bases lying between them. The CDR3 is made up of 12 amino acids. CDR1 is GTSNPN and CDR2 is SVGIG in the germline V gene (reference sequence). The CDR3 loop is CAWTRTNEKLFF. The DNA of the CDR3 is TGTGCCTGGACACGAACTAATGAAAAACTGTTTTTT.

This sequence joins TRBV28 and TRBJ1-1; 8 nucleotides line up with TRBD1. J gave up 3 bases and V 5 bases, and 11 bases lay outside the gene matches. The CDR3 sequence is 16 residues long. Germline loops: CDR1 MDHEN, CDR2 SYDVKM. The CDR3 protein is CASSIRQGSGDTEAFF. The CDR3 DNA reads as TGTGCCAGCAGTATAAGACAGGGGAGTGGAGACACTGAAGCTTTCTTT.

The chain joins TRBV4-2 to TRBJ2-1; D gene ambiguous. Trimming cost V 0 bases and J 3 bases, with 12 bases left between them. CDR3 size: 16 residues. Germline CDR1 reads LGHNA; CDR2 reads YNFKEQ. The CDR3: CASSQDLTIGYNEQFF. CDR3 coding DNA: TGTGCCAGCAGCCAAGATCTAACTATAGGCTACAATGAGCAGTTCTTC.

The chain uses TRBV2 and TRBJ1-4; D call uncertain. Germline V lookup: CDR1 SNHLY, CDR2 FYNNEI. V was shortened by 7 bases and J by 2 bases, with 5 bases between the two germline ends. This CDR3 has 12 residues. CDR3 residues: CASTLTNEKLFF. CDR3 in DNA: TGTGCCAGCACGCTCACTAATGAAAAACTGTTTTTT.

This clone was found a few times. The chain joins TRBV28 to TRBJ1-2; D may be TRBD1 (6 bases). The CDR3 loop spans 15 amino acids. Looked up from germline, CDR1 is MDHEN and CDR2 is SYDVKM. The germline V and J ends were trimmed by 7 bases and 4 bases, with 19 bases remaining between them. Here the CDR3 reads CASTLPSDRVYGYTF. CDR3 DNA sequence: TGTGCCAGCACCTTACCATCGGACAGAGTCTATGGCTACACCTTC.